The clone carrying this T cell receptor (beta chain) was seen only a few times. Its specificity is unknown. A multiplex PCR was run with 60 Vbeta primers and 13 Jbeta primers. Clones were sequenced by immunoSEQ multiplex PCR, and TCRdb holds only the in-frame ones, with some missing. The sample shows fewer than 200,000 clones, about three quarters of them seen only once. The source of the sample is a study of cytomegalovirus exposure and HLA in healthy donors. The study's findings and limits: In an earlier analysis, productive rearrangement rates for most beta V segments clustered near 87% or 30%. Rarity held for most TCR sequences, but there were some public TCRs that occurred in many donors. Presence/absence comparisons presumed near-even sequencing depth among donors.

V lost 7 bases and J 5 bases, leaving 14 bases between the germline ends. The CDR3 length is 13 residues. The V gene's germline CDR1 is MNHNS and CDR2 SASEGT. The sequence derives from a girl aged 10 to 17 in good health and CMV-seronegative. The sample consisted of PBMCs. V is TRBV6-1 and J is TRBJ1-1, with a possible D match to TRBD1 (6 bases). The CDR3 DNA is TGTGCCAGCACGGCGGGGGCTGGAACTGAAGCTTTCTTT. Protein sequence: CASTAGAGTEAFF.